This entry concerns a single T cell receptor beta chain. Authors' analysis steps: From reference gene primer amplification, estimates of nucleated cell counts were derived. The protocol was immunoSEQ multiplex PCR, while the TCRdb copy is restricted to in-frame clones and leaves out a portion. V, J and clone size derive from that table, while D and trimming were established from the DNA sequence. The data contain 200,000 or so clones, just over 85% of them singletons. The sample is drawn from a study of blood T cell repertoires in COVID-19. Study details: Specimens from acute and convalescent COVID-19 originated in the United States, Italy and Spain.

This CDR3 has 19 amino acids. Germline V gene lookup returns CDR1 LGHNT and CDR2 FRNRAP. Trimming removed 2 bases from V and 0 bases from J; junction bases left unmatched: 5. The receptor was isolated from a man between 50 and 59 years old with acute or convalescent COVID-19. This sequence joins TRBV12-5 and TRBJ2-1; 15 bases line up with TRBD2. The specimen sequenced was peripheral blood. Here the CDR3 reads CASGLPPGLAGGSYNEQFF. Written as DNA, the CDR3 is TGTGCTAGTGGTTTGCCCCCGGGACTAGCGGGGGGCTCCTACAATGAGCAGTTCTTC.